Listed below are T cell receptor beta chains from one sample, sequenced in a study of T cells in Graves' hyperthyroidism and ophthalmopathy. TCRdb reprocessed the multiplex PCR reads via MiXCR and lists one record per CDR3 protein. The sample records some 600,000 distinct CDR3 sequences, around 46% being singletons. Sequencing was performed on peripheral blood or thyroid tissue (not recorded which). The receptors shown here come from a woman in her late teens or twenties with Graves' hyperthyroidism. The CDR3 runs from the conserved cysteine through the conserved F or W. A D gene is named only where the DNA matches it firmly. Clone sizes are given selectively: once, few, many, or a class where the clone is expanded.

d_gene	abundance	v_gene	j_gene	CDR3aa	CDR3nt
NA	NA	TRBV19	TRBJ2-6	CACLRAGANVLTF	TGTGCCTGCCTCCGCGCTGGGGCCAACGTCCTGACTTTC
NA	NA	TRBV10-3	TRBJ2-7	CAISYSPGPSAF	TGTGCCATCAGTTATTCCCCGGGACCTAGCGCCTTC
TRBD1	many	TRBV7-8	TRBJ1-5	CASSPRTGDQPQHF	TGTGCCAGCAGCCCCCGGACAGGAGATCAGCCCCAGCATTTT
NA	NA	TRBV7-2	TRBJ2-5	CASSRGASTTETQYF	TGTGCCAGCAGCCGAGGGGCGTCCACAACGGAGACCCAGTACTTT
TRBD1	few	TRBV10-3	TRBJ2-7	CASSELGTGGSYEQYF	TGTGCCAGCAGTGAATTAGGGACAGGGGGCTCCTACGAGCAGTACTTC
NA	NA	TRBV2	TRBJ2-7	CASSEDSGIYEQYF	TGTGCCAGCAGTGAGGACAGCGGGATCTACGAGCAGTACTTC
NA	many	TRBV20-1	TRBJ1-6	CSARVDGKENSPLHF	TGCAGTGCTAGAGTTGACGGAAAGGAAAATTCACCCCTCCACTTT
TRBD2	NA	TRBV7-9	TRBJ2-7	CASSLSLAGAEQYF	TGTGCCAGCAGCTTAAGCCTAGCGGGCGCGGAGCAGTACTTC
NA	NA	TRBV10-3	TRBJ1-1	CAISLRGPEAFF	TGTGCCATCAGCCTCAGAGGACCTGAAGCTTTCTTT
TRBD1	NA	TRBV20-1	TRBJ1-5	CSARDRYRGNSFNQPQHF	TGCAGTGCTAGAGATCGGTACAGGGGAAATTCCTTCAATCAGCCCCAGCATTTT
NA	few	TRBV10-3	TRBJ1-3	CASSYNVGSGNTIYF	TGTGCCAGCAGTTATAATGTTGGGTCTGGAAACACCATATATTTT
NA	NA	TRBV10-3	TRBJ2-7	CAISVLEQGNYEQYF	TGTGCCATCAGTGTTTTGGAACAGGGAAACTACGAGCAGTACTTC
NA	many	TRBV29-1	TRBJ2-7	CSARTYGYEQYF	TGCAGCGCCCGGACGTACGGGTACGAGCAGTACTTC
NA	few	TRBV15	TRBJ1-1	CAHDGNTEAFF	TGTGCCCACGACGGGAACACTGAAGCTTTCTTT
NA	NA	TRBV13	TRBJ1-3	CASSLGSSSSGNTIYF	TGTGCCAGCAGCTTAGGCTCCTCTAGCTCTGGAAACACCATATATTTT
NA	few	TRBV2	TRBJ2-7	CASSLQSGYEQYF	TGTGCCAGCAGTTTGCAGAGCGGCTACGAGCAGTACTTC
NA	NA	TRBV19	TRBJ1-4	CATFATNEKLLF	TGTGCCACGTTTGCAACTAATGAAAAACTGCTTTTT
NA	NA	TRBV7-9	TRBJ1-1	CASSLGLSAFF	TGTGCCAGCAGCTTAGGACTTTCAGCTTTCTTT
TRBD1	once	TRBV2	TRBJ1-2	CASSGQGNGYTF	TGTGCCAGCAGCGGACAGGGGAATGGCTACACCTTC
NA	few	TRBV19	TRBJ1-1	CASSIGYTEAFF	TGTGCCAGTAGTATAGGGTACACTGAAGCTTTCTTT
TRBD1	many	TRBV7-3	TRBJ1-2	CASSPSPGQGNYGYTF	TGTGCCAGCAGCCCCAGCCCGGGACAGGGAAACTATGGCTACACCTTC
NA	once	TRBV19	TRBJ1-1	CASTTGLEAFF	TGTGCCAGTACCACCGGGCTTGAAGCTTTCTTT
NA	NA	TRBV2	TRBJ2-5	CASSQARHQETQYF	TGTGCCAGCAGCCAAGCGAGACACCAAGAGACCCAGTACTTC
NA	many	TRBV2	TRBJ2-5	CASARDYQETQYF	TGTGCCAGCGCGCGGGACTACCAAGAGACCCAGTACTTC
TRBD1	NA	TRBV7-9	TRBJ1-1	CASSAPYRGEAFF	TGTGCCAGCAGCGCCCCGTACAGGGGCGAAGCTTTCTTT
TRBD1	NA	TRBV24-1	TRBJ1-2	CATPPRTGAAANYGYTF	TGTGCCACCCCTCCTAGGACAGGGGCCGCCGCTAACTATGGCTACACCTTC